Following are 10 T cell receptor beta chains from one sample sequenced in a study of blood T cell repertoires in COVID-19. Data came from immunoSEQ multiplex PCR; TCRdb stores just in-frame clones and leaves some out. In the table there are around 500,000 clones, about 88% of which are singletons. The sample taken for sequencing was PBMCs or T cells enriched from blood (not recorded which). These receptor sequences come from an older woman who had recovered from COVID-19.

This chain connects TRBV3-1 (or the pseudogene TRBV3-2) to TRBJ1-1; D is perhaps TRBD1 (6 bases). The ends were cut back, 4 bases at V and 3 bases at J, with 18 bases in the middle. The CDR3 runs 16 residues. Germline V gives CDR1 LGHDT, CDR2 YNNKEL (reference sequence). CDR3 amino acids: CASSLEGTGWYTEAFF. In nucleotides, the CDR3 is TGTGCCAGCAGCCTCGAAGGTACAGGGTGGTACACTGAAGCTTTCTTT.

This clone came up once. The CDR3 DNA reads TGTGCCAGCAGCCAAACAGGGGGGAACACTGAAGCTTTCTTT. This codes for CASSQTGGNTEAFF. This chain joins TRBV3-1 (or the pseudogene TRBV3-2) and TRBJ1-1; 8 bases line up with TRBD1. Trimming cost V 2 bases and J 1 base; bases outside gene matches: 0. CDR3 length: 14 residues. CDR1 LGHDT and CDR2 YNNKEL come from the germline V gene (reference sequence).

The chain combines TRBV19 with TRBJ2-1; no reliable D call. From germline, CDR1 is LNHDA and CDR2 SQIVND (reference sequence). The CDR3 is made up of 15 amino acids. Trimming cost V 3 bases and J 0 bases, with 9 bases left between them. CDR3 nucleotides: TGTGCCAGTAGTATTTTTCCCAGCTCCTACAATGAGCAGTTCTTC. Protein: CASSIFPSSYNEQFF. Using reference TRBV19 and TRBJ2-1 for the parts outside the CDR3, the full variable domain is DGGITQSPKYLFRKEGQNVTLSCEQNLNHDAMYWYRQDPGQGLRLIYYSQIVNDFQKGDIAEGYSVSREKKESFPLTVTSAQKNPTAFYLCASSIFPSSYNEQFFGPGTRLTVL.

In its sample, this clone was seen a few times. This may stem from a read error, because a much larger clone lies one nucleotide away. Other DNA sequences in the same sample also yield this CDR3. This chain uses TRBV5-1 with TRBJ1-1; a possible D gene is TRBD1 (6 bases). Between the trimmed V and J ends, which lost 4 bases and 1 base, there was a span of 8 bases. The CDR3 runs 13 residues. Germline V CDR1 and CDR2: SGHRS, YFSETQ. The CDR3 loop reads CASSAQGNTEAFF. CDR3 bases: TGCGCCAGCAGCGCACAGGGGAACACTGAAGCTTTCTTT. The full variable domain, its missing parts supplied by reference TRBV5-1 and TRBJ1-1, is KAGVTQTPRYLIKTRGQQVTLSCSPISGHRSVSWYQQTPGQGLQFLFEYFSETQRNKGNFPGRFSGRQFSNSRSEMNVSTLELGDSALYLCASSAQGNTEAFFGQGTRLTVV.

This chain links TRBV28 with TRBJ1-1, with 8 nucleotides matching TRBD1. The trim removed 5 bases at V and 2 bases at J, leaving 10 bases unmatched. Germline V lookup: CDR1 MDHEN, CDR2 SYDVKM. This CDR3 is 16 amino acids long. CDR3 sequence reads: CASSPPTDRANTEAFF. The DNA of the CDR3 is TGTGCCAGCAGTCCACCCACGGACAGGGCCAACACTGAAGCTTTCTTT. Full variable domain (rest looked up from reference TRBV28 and TRBJ1-1): DVKVTQSSRYLVKRTGEKVFLECVQDMDHENMFWYRQDPGLGLRLIYFSYDVKMKEKGDIPEGYSVSREKKERFSLILESASTNQTSMYLCASSPPTDRANTEAFFGQGTRLTVV.

This chain connects TRBV21-1 to TRBJ2-7; TRBD1, the table's D call, lacks a check against the DNA. TRBV21-1 is assigned pseudogene status. The CDR3 runs 14 residues. The CDR3 region is CASHSPDRAREQYV. The DNA of the CDR3 is TGTGCCAGCCATTCACCTGACAGGGCGAGAGAGCAGTACGTC.

This chain connects TRBV6-1 to TRBJ1-2, with D possibly matching TRBD1 (6 bases). Trimming cost V 1 base and J 9 bases, with 15 bases left between them. The length of the CDR3 is 14 residues. Germline CDR1 is MNHNS and CDR2 is SASEGT. The CDR3 DNA follows: TGTGCCAGCAGTGAAGTCGGGTCAGGGGATAGCTACACCTTC. This sequence encodes CASSEVGSGDSYTF.

A single count supports this clone. This rearrangement joins TRBV2 to TRBJ2-5, with no clear D. CDR1 and CDR2 from the germline V gene are SNHLY and FYNNEI. V lost 6 bases, J lost 3 bases, and 8 bases lay in between. CDR3 length equals 12 residues. This CDR3 reads CASSVFKETQYF. The CDR3 DNA sequence: TGTGCCAGCAGCGTATTTAAAGAGACCCAGTACTTC.

The chain uses TRBV25-1 and TRBJ2-7; TRBD1 agrees at 10 bases. J was trimmed by 6 bases and V by 3 bases; bases with no gene match: 8. In germline, CDR1 is MGHDK, CDR2 SYGVNS. The CDR3 has 15 amino acids. The CDR3 region is CASSDYRDRGGEQYV. DNA of the CDR3: TGTGCCAGCAGTGATTACCGGGACAGGGGTGGCGAGCAGTACGTC.

The J gene is TRBJ1-3, the V gene TRBV2; unclear D gene. Germline loops: CDR1 SNHLY, CDR2 FYNNEI. The germline V and J ends were trimmed by 1 base and 2 bases, with 9 bases remaining between them. CDR3 length: 15 amino acids. The CDR3 region is CASSEGLYAGNTIYF. The CDR3 nucleotides read TGTGCCAGCAGTGAAGGACTATACGCTGGAAACACCATATATTTT.